Listed here are 29 T cell receptor beta chains from one sample, sequenced in a study of CD8 T cells in ankylosing spondylitis. TCRdb called the 5' RACE reads again in MiXCR, with one record for every CDR3 protein. This sample yields around 480,000 distinct CDR3 sequences, of which approximately 17% are seen a single time; just over 1% belongs to the top ten. Study-wide findings and caveats: About 8 highly homologous variants made up a TCR beta motif that seemed to typify ankylosing spondylitis blood.

These TCRs are of unknown antigen specificity. Sequencing input: blood, either unsorted or a sorted T cell fraction (not recorded which). The receptors here all came from a male donor with ankylosing spondylitis.

This sequence joins TRBV20-1 and TRBJ1-5; tentatively, D is TRBD1 (6 bases). Between the trimmed V and J ends, which lost 6 bases and 0 bases, there was a span of 12 bases. CDR3 length: 14 amino acids. Germline V gene data show CDR1 as DFQATT and CDR2 as SNEGSKA (reference sequence). The CDR3 reads CSAGDTHSNQPQHF. CDR3 nucleotides: TGCAGTGCAGGGGACACCCATAGCAATCAGCCCCAGCATTTT.

This clonotype was observed many times. The chain couples TRBV5-6 to TRBJ2-7, with D possibly TRBD2 on 6 matching bases. The CDR3 consists of 13 residues. V gave up 4 bases and J gave up 0 bases, with 8 bases separating them. Germline loops: CDR1 SGHDT, CDR2 YYEEEE. CDR3 sequence reads: CASSQLASYEQYF. In DNA form, the CDR3 reads TGTGCCAGCAGCCAACTAGCCTCCTACGAGCAGTACTTC.

This clonotype was counted a few times. V usage is TRBV20-1 and J usage is TRBJ1-4; D gene unclear. Germline assignment: CDR1 DFQATT and CDR2 SNEGSKA (reference sequence). The length of the CDR3 is 15 residues. The V and J ends lost 0 bases and 10 bases respectively, with 18 bases between them. The CDR3 DNA reads as TGCAGTGCTAGAGACGACACCGGGGTAAAGGGAAAACTGTTTTTT. Protein sequence: CSARDDTGVKGKLFF.

As to this clonotype: A junction end diverges from the germline sequence, so it may reflect a read error. V is TRBV9 and J is TRBJ2-5, with 16 bases matching TRBD2. Germline V gives CDR1 SGDLS, CDR2 YYNGEE. This CDR3 comprises 18 residues. DNA of the CDR3: TGTGCCAGCAGCGTAGGAGGGACTAGCGGGAGGGCCCAACAGACCCAGTACTTC. Translating gives CASSVGGTSGRAQQTQYF.

This clonotype was seen at least ten times. V and J are TRBV5-1 and TRBJ1-3; perhaps TRBD1 as D (5 bases). V lost 7 bases, J lost 2 bases, and 13 bases lay in between. This CDR3 region has 14 residues. CDR1 and CDR2 (germline): SGHRS, YFSETQ. CDR3: CASRNGGPGNTIYF. DNA of the CDR3: TGCGCCAGCCGAAACGGGGGACCTGGAAACACCATATATTTT.

The chain links TRBV18 to TRBJ1-1, with a possible D match to TRBD1 (5 bases). The CDR3 extends over 14 amino acids. V gave up 6 bases and J gave up 1 base, with 12 bases separating them. Per the germline V gene, CDR1 is KGHSH and CDR2 is LQKENI. CDR3 sequence (DNA): TGTGCCAGCTCGAATCCTGGGGGGAACACTGAAGCTTTCTTT. Translated, it gives CASSNPGGNTEAFF.

J is TRBJ2-3 and V is TRBV7-9; 16 bases are shared with TRBD2. CDR3 length: 16 amino acids. The germline gives CDR1 SEHNR, CDR2 FQNEAQ (reference sequence). The V segment lost 5 bases and the J segment 4 bases; nucleotides outside the gene matches: 3. Here the CDR3 reads CASSTGLAGGPDTQYF. The CDR3 bases are TGTGCCAGCAGCACGGGACTAGCGGGGGGGCCAGATACGCAGTATTTT.

This chain connects TRBV25-1 to TRBJ1-4, with a possible D match to TRBD1 (5 bases). CDR1 MGHDK and CDR2 SYGVNS come from the germline V gene. The length of the CDR3 is 17 residues. Deletions cut 3 bases from V and 7 bases from J, with 21 bases between. Written as DNA, the CDR3 is TGTGCCAGCAGTGATCAGGGCCCCCACCAGGGTAGTGAAAAACTGTTTTTT. It specifies CASSDQGPHQGSEKLFF.

This chain joins TRBV2 and TRBJ1-6; 11 bases are shared with TRBD1. V was pared by 6 bases and J by 6 bases, with 4 bases of the junction left unmatched. Germline CDR1 is SNHLY and CDR2 is FYNNEI. CDR3 length: 15 amino acids. The CDR3 nucleotides are TGTGCCAGCAGGCCCGGGACAGGGGGTAATTCACCCCTCCACTTT. This sequence encodes CASRPGTGGNSPLHF.

The sample holds a few counts of this clonotype. The V call is TRBV12-3 or TRBV12-4, the J call TRBJ2-3; 10 bases agree with TRBD2. Trimming cost V 2 bases and J 2 bases; bases outside gene matches: 4. This CDR3 has 16 amino acids. CDR3 region: CASSLLLAGLTDTQYF. CDR3 bases: TGTGCCAGCAGTTTATTACTAGCGGGACTCACAGATACGCAGTATTTT.

This chain connects TRBV6-5 to TRBJ2-3; D is perhaps TRBD2 (7 bases). Per germline, CDR1 MNHEY and CDR2 SVGAGI. The length of the CDR3 is 16 residues. Trimming took off 1 base at V and 1 base at J, with 12 bases between the two ends. In DNA form, the CDR3 reads TGTGCCAGCAGTTACTTCCGGGGGGCGGGCACAGATACGCAGTATTTT. Translation: CASSYFRGAGTDTQYF.

This chain joins TRBV15 and TRBJ1-5, with no clear D. The CDR3 length is 14 residues. Trimming took 0 bases from V and 7 from J, leaving 10 bases between them. The germline V gene encodes CDR1 LNHNV and CDR2 YYDKDF (reference sequence). In nucleotides, the CDR3 is TGTGCCACCAGCAGAGATGTTTTTGGACAGCCCCAGCATTTT. Translation gives CATSRDVFGQPQHF.

The chain uses TRBV20-1 and TRBJ2-2; TRBD1 matches at 7 bases. J was trimmed by 7 bases and V by 3 bases; bases with no gene match: 14. The length of the CDR3 is 16 residues. The V gene's germline CDR1 is DFQATT and CDR2 SNEGSKA (reference sequence). The CDR3 reads CSASEEGAGGFGELFF. The CDR3 DNA follows: TGCAGTGCTAGTGAGGAAGGGGCAGGGGGATTCGGGGAGCTGTTTTTT.

This clonotype has just a few counts. The rearrangement uses TRBV10-2 and TRBJ1-1; D is unclear. Germline CDR1 and CDR2: WSHSY and SAAADI. V was pared by 2 bases and J by 1 base, with 5 bases between. The CDR3 has 13 residues. In DNA form, the CDR3 reads TGCGCCAGCAGTGAGAACAGGAACACTGAAGCTTTCTTT. Amino acid sequence: CASSENRNTEAFF.

Here the CDR3 DNA reads TGCAGTGCTAGCATGGAGGGGATGTTTTTT. Amino acid sequence: CSASMEGMFF. The rearrangement joins TRBV20-1 to TRBJ1-4, with a weak D call TRBD1 (5 bases). V gave up 3 bases and J gave up 15 bases, with 11 bases separating them. CDR3 length: 10 residues. Germline V gives CDR1 DFQATT, CDR2 SNEGSKA (reference sequence).

The chain couples TRBV20-1 to TRBJ2-2, with TRBD1 as a possible D gene (5 bases). Deletions cut 4 bases from V and 0 bases from J, with 6 bases between. The CDR3 covers 13 residues. Germline values: CDR1 DFQATT, CDR2 SNEGSKA (reference sequence). This chain's CDR3 is CSAKGPNTGELFF. The CDR3 nucleotides read TGCAGTGCTAAGGGGCCGAACACCGGGGAGCTGTTTTTT.

In this sample, this clonotype turned up a few times. The chain is built from TRBV20-1 and TRBJ1-2; D call uncertain. V was pared by 5 bases and J by 5 bases, with 21 bases between. The CDR3 contains 15 residues. The germline CDR1 and CDR2 sequences are DFQATT and SNEGSKA (reference sequence). The CDR3 reads CSAFLAGGEGYGYTF. The CDR3 DNA reads TGCAGTGCTTTCCTGGCCGGAGGAGAGGGTTATGGCTACACCTTC.

This clonotype was seen only a few times. The rearrangement uses TRBV18 and TRBJ2-3; D perhaps matches TRBD2 (6 bases). There are 14 residues in the CDR3. The V and J ends lost 3 bases and 4 bases respectively, with 11 bases between them. Germline loops: CDR1 KGHSH, CDR2 LQKENI. CDR3 sequence (DNA): TGTGCCAGCTCACCCCCTAGCGTCGCAGATACGCAGTATTTT. It encodes CASSPPSVADTQYF.

This clonotype was seen only a few times. V gene TRBV6-4 combines with J gene TRBJ2-7; no firm D call. V gave up 3 bases and J gave up 6 bases, with 9 bases separating them. Germline V gives CDR1 MRHNA, CDR2 SNTAGT. This CDR3 contains 12 residues. The CDR3: CASSEQAAEQYF. For the CDR3, the DNA is TGTGCCAGCAGTGAGCAGGCGGCCGAGCAGTACTTC.

Worth noting for this clonotype: A read error may explain this, as a much larger clone is one base away. This rearrangement joins TRBV6-1 to TRBJ1-6; unclear D gene. The V gene's germline CDR1 is MNHNS and CDR2 SASEGT. There are 14 residues in the CDR3. CDR3 nucleotide sequence: TGTGCCACCCAGAGTCCATCCTATAATTCACCCCACCACTTT. Its translation is CATQSPSYNSPHHF.

The rearrangement uses TRBV20-1 and TRBJ2-7; 7 nucleotides match TRBD1. CDR1 is DFQATT and CDR2 is SNEGSKA in the germline V gene (reference sequence). This CDR3 is 14 amino acids long. J gave up 0 bases and V 6 bases, and 8 bases lay outside the gene matches. The CDR3 DNA is TGCAGTGCCCAAGGGGGCCTGGGCTCCTACGAGCAGTACTTC. As protein: CSAQGGLGSYEQYF.

This chain links TRBV27 with TRBJ2-7; D might be TRBD1 (6 bases). This CDR3 has 14 residues. Trimming cost V 6 bases and J 6 bases, with 18 bases left between them. Germline CDR1 and CDR2: MNHEY and SMNVEV (reference sequence). The chain's CDR3 is CASSHWDNPAEQYF. The CDR3 nucleotides read TGTGCCAGCAGCCACTGGGACAACCCAGCCGAGCAGTACTTC.

This clonotype was counted only a few times. The J gene is TRBJ1-2, the V gene TRBV24-1; 8 bases align to TRBD1. The CDR3 contains 14 residues. The V segment lost 4 bases and the J segment 6 bases; nucleotides outside the gene matches: 6. Germline V gene lookup returns CDR1 KGHDR and CDR2 SFDVKD. The CDR3 coding sequence is TGTGCCACCAGTGACCGAGACAGGGGTGATGGCTACACCTTC. Translating gives CATSDRDRGDGYTF.

This rearrangement joins TRBV29-1 to TRBJ1-1, with D tentatively TRBD1 (5 bases). CDR1 is SQVTM, CDR2 ANQGSEA, per germline. CDR3 length: 12 residues. The CDR3 protein is CITGGPNTEAFF. In DNA form, the CDR3 reads TGCATAACAGGTGGCCCGAACACTGAAGCTTTCTTT.

This clonotype showed up just a few times. In nucleotides, the CDR3 is TGTGCCAGCGGCCCCCGGGGTGAAAAACTGTTTTTT. This gives the protein CASGPRGEKLFF. This chain connects TRBV27 to TRBJ1-4; no definite D call. Germline V gene lookup returns CDR1 MNHEY and CDR2 SMNVEV (reference sequence). The ends were cut back, 8 bases at V and 7 bases at J, with 11 bases in the middle. CDR3 length equals 12 residues.

J is TRBJ2-2 and V is TRBV7-2; D possibly corresponds to TRBD2 (6 bases). The CDR3 contains 15 residues. V lost 2 bases to trimming and J lost 3 bases, with 10 bases between them. Germline assignment: CDR1 SGHTA and CDR2 FQGNSA. CDR3: CASSLRREDTGELFF. The CDR3 nucleotides read TGTGCCAGCAGCTTACGCAGGGAGGACACCGGGGAGCTGTTTTTT.

The sample holds a few counts of this clonotype. The chain joins TRBV6-5 to TRBJ1-5, with TRBD1 matching 7 bases. Germline V gives CDR1 MNHEY, CDR2 SVGAGI. This CDR3 has 14 residues. V was pared by 4 bases and J by 4 bases, with 4 bases of the junction left unmatched. The CDR3 nucleotides read TGTGCCAGCAGTTTAGGGGGCATTAATCAGCCCCAGCATTTT. It translates to CASSLGGINQPQHF.

This clonotype was seen only a few times. The chain employs TRBV12-3 or TRBV12-4 and TRBJ2-7, with D perhaps given as TRBD1 or TRBD2 (5 bases each). Trimming took 5 bases from V and 2 from J, leaving 13 bases between them. There are 14 residues in the CDR3. Here the CDR3 reads CASSLRDGPYEQYF. The CDR3 DNA reads as TGTGCCAGCAGTCTCCGGGACGGTCCCTACGAGCAGTACTTC.

This clonotype turned up a few times. The chain employs TRBV7-3 and TRBJ2-1; D might be TRBD1 (6 bases). Germline V gene data show CDR1 as SGHTA and CDR2 as FQGTGA. The CDR3 covers 15 residues. V was cut by 5 bases and J by 0 bases, with 11 bases left in between. The CDR3 loop is CASSITGSSYNEQFF. The CDR3 region has the DNA TGTGCCAGCAGCATCACAGGGAGCTCCTACAATGAGCAGTTCTTC.